The 21 T cell receptor beta chains reported below all come from one sample, sequenced in a study of blood T cell repertoires in COVID-19 (dated by TCRdb to about 2020). Library method: the immunoSEQ multiplex PCR assay. Imported from immuneACCESS, the table was reduced by TCRdb to in-frame sequences with V and J called. These copies leave out some clones; in studies compared against another copy, an unresolved V gene accounts for under half, and the cause of the remainder is not known. A total of roughly 180,000 clones appear in this sample, around 88% of them only once. Around 9% of the sample belongs to the ten largest clones. The sample taken for sequencing was PBMCs or T cells enriched from blood (not recorded which). The origin of the receptors is a woman aged 25 to 45 who had recovered from COVID-19.

This sequence joins TRBV5-1 and TRBJ2-7; D may be TRBD2 (5 bases). The germline CDR1 and CDR2 sequences are SGHRS and YFSETQ. The CDR3 consists of 14 residues. Trimming shortened V by 3 bases and J by 2 bases, and 12 bases separated the two germline ends. In nucleotides, the CDR3 is TGCGCCAGCAGCTGGAACTTCGGGGCCTACGAGCAGTACTTC. Encoded protein: CASSWNFGAYEQYF.

This clone was seen only a few times. The sample holds other DNA sequences that translate to the same CDR3. The genes are TRBV11-2 and TRBJ2-7; TRBD2 matches at 11 bases. V lost 5 bases, J lost 3 bases, and 3 bases stayed unmatched. The V gene's germline CDR1 is SGHAT and CDR2 FQNNGV. The CDR3 is 14 amino acids. The CDR3 region is CASSPGTSGYEQYF. Here the CDR3 DNA reads TGTGCCAGCAGCCCCGGGACTAGCGGCTACGAGCAGTACTTC.

This clone was counted a few times. The chain employs TRBV10-3 and TRBJ1-3; 7 bases are shared with TRBD1. The CDR3 runs 16 residues. Germline V CDR1 and CDR2: ENHRY, SYGVKD. Losses at the gene ends were 8 bases for V and 0 bases for J; bases not matched to a gene: 10. Here the CDR3 reads CAIGDSYSFSGNTIYF. For the CDR3, the DNA is TGTGCCATCGGGGACAGCTACTCCTTCTCTGGAAACACCATATATTTT.

The chain is built from TRBV13 and TRBJ1-1, with D possibly being TRBD1 (6 bases). The CDR3 covers 14 residues. V was trimmed by 2 bases and J by 8 bases, leaving 15 bases between them. The germline V gene has CDR1 PRHDT and CDR2 FYEKMQ (reference sequence). For the CDR3, the DNA is TGTGCCAGCAGCTTAACGGACAGAAACAACGAAGCTTTCTTT. Its protein is CASSLTDRNNEAFF.

This clone was found once. The rearrangement joins TRBV5-1 to TRBJ2-3; 7 nucleotides agree with TRBD2. The CDR3 is 14 amino acids. V lost 7 bases to trimming and J lost 2 bases; unmatched junction nucleotides: 7. In germline, CDR1 is SGHRS, CDR2 YFSETQ. The CDR3 spells CASLPGLNTDTQYF. The CDR3 nucleotides are TGCGCCAGCCTCCCGGGACTAAACACAGATACGCAGTATTTT.

This clone occurred once. This chain links TRBV24-1 with TRBJ2-2; D is ambiguous. The V end lost 9 bases, the J end lost 5 bases, and 15 bases lay between the germline ends. Germline V gene lookup returns CDR1 KGHDR and CDR2 SFDVKD. The length of the CDR3 is 14 residues. In DNA form, the CDR3 reads TGTGCCACCGGATTGGCAAGGCGGACCGGGGAGCTGTTTTTT. This translates into CATGLARRTGELFF.

This clone appeared a single time. The chain is built from TRBV29-1 and TRBJ2-7, with TRBD2 as a possible D gene (6 bases). CDR1 is SQVTM, CDR2 ANQGSEA, per germline. The CDR3 consists of 20 residues. With 1 base removed from V and 6 bases from J, the gap between germline ends came to 34 bases. The CDR3 protein is CSVEGVEGGPFRPPPSEQYF. DNA for the CDR3: TGCAGCGTTGAAGGAGTCGAGGGAGGCCCCTTTCGACCGCCTCCCTCCGAGCAGTACTTC.

Here the CDR3 DNA reads TGTGCCAGCAGTTACTCGACGAGCAGGGGTTACAATGAGCAGTTCTTC. It specifies CASSYSTSRGYNEQFF. The V gene is TRBV6-5, the J gene TRBJ2-1, with D possibly matching TRBD1 (6 bases). The V end lost 0 bases, the J end lost 4 bases, and 13 bases lay between the germline ends. This CDR3 has 16 residues. The germline V gene encodes CDR1 MNHEY and CDR2 SVGAGI.

The rearrangement joins TRBV29-1 to TRBJ1-2; D might be TRBD1 (5 bases). The CDR3 loop spans 14 amino acids. CDR1 is SQVTM, CDR2 ANQGSEA, per germline. V was shortened by 4 bases and J by 3 bases, with 15 bases between the two germline ends. The CDR3 bases are TGCAGCGTTGCCGGGGGTAACCTCGACTATGGCTACACCTTC. Encoded protein: CSVAGGNLDYGYTF.

The chain links TRBV7-3 to TRBJ2-1; the D gene is possibly TRBD2 (6 bases). The CDR3 totals 17 residues. V dropped 1 base and J dropped 2 bases, with 15 bases sitting between them. Germline V gives CDR1 SGHTA, CDR2 FQGTGA. The CDR3 nucleotides read TGTGCCAGCAGCTTAATCCCCGGACTAACGACCTACAATGAGCAGTTCTTC. It specifies CASSLIPGLTTYNEQFF.

The chain links TRBV28 to TRBJ2-7; 11 nucleotides align to TRBD1. Germline trimming cut 4 bases from V and 3 bases from J; bases unmatched to any gene: 5. From germline, CDR1 is MDHEN and CDR2 SYDVKM. CDR3 length equals 15 residues. In DNA form, the CDR3 reads TGTGCCAGCAGTTCGGCGGGACAGGGGGACTACGAGCAGTACTTC. It yields the protein CASSSAGQGDYEQYF.

This clone turned up a few times. This chain connects TRBV5-6 to TRBJ1-5; 8 bases fit TRBD1. The V gene end was trimmed by 6 bases and the J gene end by 1 base; junction bases not matched to a gene: 9. The germline V gene has CDR1 SGHDT and CDR2 YYEEEE. This CDR3 has 16 amino acids. CDR3 protein: CASTSMRQGSNQPQHF. The CDR3 DNA sequence: TGTGCCAGCACCTCAATGCGACAGGGGAGCAATCAGCCCCAGCATTTT.

DNA for the CDR3: TGTGCCAGCAGTTTGGGGGGGCGGGGGACAGATACGCAGTATTTT. Its translation: CASSLGGRGTDTQYF. The chain uses TRBV28 and TRBJ2-3, with a possible D match to TRBD2 (7 bases). Trimming took 3 bases from V and 3 from J, leaving 13 bases between them. CDR1 and CDR2 from the germline V gene are MDHEN and SYDVKM. The CDR3 totals 15 residues. Full variable domain (rest looked up from reference TRBV28 and TRBJ2-3): DVKVTQSSRYLVKRTGEKVFLECVQDMDHENMFWYRQDPGLGLRLIYFSYDVKMKEKGDIPEGYSVSREKKERFSLILESASTNQTSMYLCASSLGGRGTDTQYFGPGTRLTVL.

This clone came up a few times. The chain recombines TRBV9 with TRBJ1-2; 10 nucleotides align to TRBD1. The germline V gene has CDR1 SGDLS and CDR2 YYNGEE. The CDR3 runs to 14 residues. V dropped 4 bases and J dropped 6; count of bases not matched to a gene: 6. The CDR3 protein is CASSPTGGTNGYTF. The CDR3 coding sequence is TGTGCCAGCAGCCCGACAGGGGGCACTAATGGCTACACCTTC.

V gene TRBV7-9 combines with J gene TRBJ2-3; 8 nucleotides line up with TRBD2. V was clipped by 5 bases and J by 5 bases; unmatched bases: 12. This CDR3 has 16 amino acids. Germline-derived CDR1 and CDR2 are SEHNR and FQNEAQ (reference sequence). The CDR3 DNA reads as TGTGCCAGCAGCCGCCCGGGGGCGGGAGGCCAAGATACGCAGTATTTT. Its protein is CASSRPGAGGQDTQYF.

Written as DNA, the CDR3 is TGTGCCAGCGAAAACCGGGAAAAAGCCAAAAACATTCAGTACTTC. It yields the protein CASENREKAKNIQYF. The chain joins TRBV28 to TRBJ2-4, with TRBD2 as a possible D gene (5 bases). CDR3 length: 15 residues. CDR1 MDHEN and CDR2 SYDVKM come from the germline V gene. The germline V and J ends were trimmed by 8 bases and 0 bases, with 14 bases remaining between them.

The rearrangement joins TRBV15 to TRBJ1-1, with 9 bases matching TRBD1. The V segment lost 3 bases and the J segment 5 bases; nucleotides outside the gene matches: 7. This CDR3 has 15 amino acids. Per germline, CDR1 LNHNV and CDR2 YYDKDF (reference sequence). The chain's CDR3 is CATSRGTGGSTEAFF. DNA for the CDR3: TGTGCCACCAGCAGGGGAACAGGGGGCAGTACTGAAGCTTTCTTT.

The chain carries TRBV28 and TRBJ2-7; 9 positions match TRBD2. CDR3 length: 16 amino acids. CDR1 is MDHEN and CDR2 is SYDVKM in the germline V gene. Trimming took 8 bases from V and 3 from J; bases not matched to a gene: 14. This chain's CDR3 is CASLRRASGTSYEQYF. The CDR3 coding sequence is TGTGCCAGCCTCCGTCGGGCTAGCGGGACCAGCTACGAGCAGTACTTC.

The CDR3 here is CASSLESGQSGYGRYTF. As DNA, the CDR3 is TGTGCCAGCAGCTTAGAGTCCGGACAGTCAGGCTATGGTCGCTACACCTTC. The V and J genes are TRBV7-9 and TRBJ1-2, with D perhaps TRBD1 (6 bases). Germline CDR1 and CDR2: SEHNR and FQNEAQ (reference sequence). There are 17 residues in the CDR3. With 1 base removed from V and 9 bases from J, the gap between germline ends came to 24 bases.

V and J are TRBV7-8 and TRBJ2-7, with 7 bases aligning to TRBD2. V shed 3 bases, J shed 3 bases, and the junction held 11 bases outside the gene matches. The CDR3 consists of 16 residues. The germline CDR1 and CDR2 sequences are SGHVS and FQNEAQ. The CDR3 sequence: CASSFPSGGNDYEQYF. The CDR3, as DNA: TGTGCCAGCAGCTTCCCTAGCGGAGGAAATGACTACGAGCAGTACTTC.

This clone has a handful of counts. The chain links TRBV19 to TRBJ1-5; perhaps TRBD1 as D (5 bases). Trimming took off 4 bases at V and 11 bases at J, with 12 bases between the two ends. CDR1 and CDR2 from the germline V gene are LNHDA and SQIVND (reference sequence). The CDR3 has 12 amino acids. Here the CDR3 DNA reads TGTGCCAGTAGTACGAAAAAGGGGTCCCAGCATTTT. Translated, it gives CASSTKKGSQHF.